The sequence of this T cell receptor (beta chain) was determined in a study of CD8 T cells in ankylosing spondylitis. V trimming: 6 bases; J trimming: 6 bases; junction bases outside the gene matches: 11. There are 16 residues in the CDR3. Germline V gene data show CDR1 as SGHTA and CDR2 as FQGNSA. The TCR beta libraries were generated through quantitative 5'-RACE incorporating molecular barcodes. TCRdb reprocessed the 5' RACE reads via MiXCR and lists one record per CDR3 protein. The table lists fewer than 250,000 distinct CDR3 sequences, more than 25% of them singletons, with about 6.9% in the top ten.

Sequenced sample: blood, either unsorted or a sorted T cell fraction (not recorded which). This chain connects TRBV7-2 to TRBJ2-1; 10 bases align to TRBD2. This clonotype was obtained from a male donor with ankylosing spondylitis or in good health (not recorded which). This chain's CDR3 is CASSQGIAGGLNEQFF. The CDR3 DNA reads TGTGCCAGCAGTCAGGGCATAGCGGGAGGACTCAATGAGCAGTTCTTC.